A single sample is the source of the 3 T cell receptor beta chains below, sequenced in a study of cytomegalovirus exposure and HLA in healthy donors. Method: immunoSEQ multiplex PCR; TCRdb's copy keeps in-frame clones and lacks some. Here the sample spans about 360,000 clones, 86% being singletons. The sample was PBMCs. The origin of the receptors is a woman aged 18 to 35 in good health and CMV-seronegative.

The chain recombines TRBV29-1 with TRBJ1-1; D is perhaps TRBD1 (5 bases). The V gene lost 6 bases and the J gene lost 7 bases, with 15 bases spanning the gap. The germline CDR1 and CDR2 sequences are SQVTM and ANQGSEA. CDR3 length: 12 amino acids. CDR3 sequence: CSVRIGVVEAFF. The CDR3 nucleotides read TGCAGCGTCCGAATAGGGGTCGTTGAAGCTTTCTTT.

The chain recombines TRBV10-3 with TRBJ2-3; D is undetermined. V lost 4 bases and J lost 0, with 17 bases in between. Germline V lookup: CDR1 ENHRY, CDR2 SYGVKD. This CDR3 region has 17 residues. The CDR3 protein is CAISVRSFLSSTDTQYF. Written as DNA, the CDR3 is TGTGCCATCAGTGTTCGGTCCTTTCTATCTAGCACAGATACGCAGTATTTT.

CDR3 in DNA: TGTGCCTGGACGACAGGGAGCTCCTACAATGAGCAGTTCTTC. It yields the protein CAWTTGSSYNEQFF. The rearrangement links TRBV30 to TRBJ2-1; 7 nucleotides align to TRBD1. Germline V gene lookup returns CDR1 GTSNPN and CDR2 SVGIG (reference sequence). The length of the CDR3 is 14 residues. The junction had 3 bases not matched to a gene; V was cut back by 4 bases and J by 0 bases.